These 19 T cell receptor beta chains came from one sample sequenced in a study of blood T cell repertoires in COVID-19. Clones were sequenced by immunoSEQ multiplex PCR, and TCRdb holds only the in-frame ones, with some missing. The sample has some 14,000 clones, 86% seen once. Sequenced input: peripheral blood. Every receptor here comes from an elderly man with acute or convalescent COVID-19.

This chain joins TRBV19 and TRBJ2-3; D possibly corresponds to TRBD2 (6 bases). This CDR3 is built from 15 residues. Between the trimmed V and J ends, which lost 8 bases and 1 base, there was a span of 16 bases. Germline-derived CDR1 and CDR2 are LNHDA and SQIVND (reference sequence). In DNA form, the CDR3 reads TGTGCCAGTCGGGACTCCCCGATTCGCACAGATACGCAGTATTTT. Its translation: CASRDSPIRTDTQYF.

V is TRBV14 and J is TRBJ2-2; TRBD2 is a possible D gene (6 bases). The V gene lost 2 bases and the J gene lost 2 bases, with 15 bases spanning the gap. The germline V gene encodes CDR1 SGHDN and CDR2 FVKESK. The CDR3 totals 17 residues. Here the CDR3 DNA reads TGTGCCAGCAGCCAAACCTTTGCGGGGCTAAACACCGGGGAGCTGTTTTTT. Protein sequence: CASSQTFAGLNTGELFF. Full variable domain (outside the CDR3, taken from reference TRBV14 and TRBJ2-2): EAGVTQFPSHSVIEKGQTVTLRCDPISGHDNLYWYRRVMGKEIKFLLHFVKESKQDESGMPNNRFLAERTGGTYSTLKVQPAELEDSGVYFCASSQTFAGLNTGELFFGEGSRLTVL.

The V gene is TRBV27, the J gene TRBJ2-1; 10 bases are a match to TRBD2. V was pared by 6 bases and J by 5 bases, with 10 bases of the junction left unmatched. This CDR3 is built from 16 residues. Per germline, CDR1 MNHEY and CDR2 SMNVEV (reference sequence). The CDR3 spells CASRTVLAGVDNEQFF. In DNA form, the CDR3 reads TGTGCCAGCAGAACCGTCCTAGCGGGAGTAGACAATGAGCAGTTCTTC.

The chain uses TRBV10-3 and TRBJ1-2; maybe TRBD1 (6 bases). Germline V gene lookup returns CDR1 ENHRY and CDR2 SYGVKD. With 0 bases removed from V and 4 bases from J, the gap between germline ends came to 9 bases. This CDR3 has 14 amino acids. CDR3 bases: TGTGCCATCAGTGAGTCTGCCAGGGGCTATGGCTACACCTTC. This translates into CAISESARGYGYTF.

The genes are TRBV18 and TRBJ1-1, with TRBD1 matching over 7 bases. Germline CDR1 reads KGHSH; CDR2 reads LQKENI. This CDR3 is 16 amino acids long. J lost 5 bases, V lost 2 bases, and 11 bases had no gene match. CDR3 region: CASSPNKGAVLTEAFF. In DNA, the CDR3 is TGTGCCAGCTCACCAAATAAGGGGGCTGTTTTGACTGAAGCTTTCTTT.

The chain recombines TRBV5-1 with TRBJ2-3; possibly TRBD2 for D (5 bases). Germline CDR1 and CDR2: SGHRS and YFSETQ. V lost 0 bases and J lost 2, with 16 bases in between. CDR3 length equals 17 residues. As DNA, the CDR3 is TGCGCCAGCAGCTTGGCCTTTCTAAGGGAGATCACAGATACGCAGTATTTT. It encodes CASSLAFLREITDTQYF. Using reference TRBV5-1 and TRBJ2-3 for the parts outside the CDR3, the full variable domain is KAGVTQTPRYLIKTRGQQVTLSCSPISGHRSVSWYQQTPGQGLQFLFEYFSETQRNKGNFPGRFSGRQFSNSRSEMNVSTLELGDSALYLCASSLAFLREITDTQYFGPGTRLTVL.

The V and J genes are TRBV10-1 and TRBJ2-1; 11 bases line up with TRBD2. Per germline, CDR1 WNHNN and CDR2 SYGVQD (reference sequence). This CDR3 has 15 amino acids. Germline trimming cut 5 bases from V and 4 bases from J; bases unmatched to any gene: 4. CDR3 residues: CASSKTSGGYNEQFF. DNA for the CDR3: TGCGCCAGCAGTAAAACTAGCGGGGGTTACAATGAGCAGTTCTTC.

The V and J genes are TRBV25-1 and TRBJ1-2; D remains unclear. Germline CDR1 reads MGHDK; CDR2 reads SYGVNS. The CDR3 consists of 14 residues. Trimming removed 5 bases at V and 3 bases at J, with 13 bases between. This chain's CDR3 is CASSRSNSYYGYTF. Here the CDR3 DNA reads TGTGCCAGCAGTCGCAGTAATAGCTACTATGGCTACACCTTC.

The chain is built from TRBV3-1 (or the pseudogene TRBV3-2) and TRBJ1-2, with TRBD1 matching over 7 bases. V gave up 5 bases and J gave up 8 bases; unmatched junction bases: 5. There are 12 residues in the CDR3. CDR1 and CDR2 from the germline V gene are LGHDT and YNNKEL (reference sequence). The CDR3 loop reads CASSSTGKGYTF. CDR3 in DNA: TGTGCCAGCAGCTCGACAGGGAAAGGCTACACCTTC.

The chain is built from TRBV11-2 and TRBJ2-7; 8 nucleotides match TRBD2. V gave up 3 bases and J gave up 4 bases; unmatched junction bases: 2. The CDR3 is 13 amino acids. Per the germline V gene, CDR1 is SGHAT and CDR2 is FQNNGV. The CDR3 DNA is TGTGCCAGCAGCTTCCAGCGGGGGTACGAGCAGTACTTC. As protein: CASSFQRGYEQYF.

The chain combines TRBV30 with TRBJ2-3; D is unresolved. The germline gives CDR1 GTSNPN, CDR2 SVGIG (reference sequence). The CDR3 totals 14 residues. V was trimmed by 0 bases and J by 2 bases, leaving 9 bases between them. CDR3 coding DNA: TGTGCCTGGAGTGTACCCGGTTACACAGATACGCAGTATTTT. Its translation is CAWSVPGYTDTQYF. The whole variable domain, remainder taken from reference TRBV30 and TRBJ2-3, is SQTIHQWPATLVQPVGSPLSLECTVEGTSNPNLYWYRQAAGRGLQLLFYSVGIGQISSEVPQNLSASRPQDRQFILSSKKLLLSDSGFYLCAWSVPGYTDTQYFGPGTRLTVL.

The rearrangement uses TRBV7-9 and TRBJ2-6; no clear D. Trimming removed 1 base at V and 0 bases at J, with 13 bases between. The CDR3 sequence is 18 residues long. Germline loops: CDR1 SEHNR, CDR2 FQNEAQ (reference sequence). The CDR3 protein is CASSLGSAGGSGANVLTF. The CDR3 nucleotides read TGTGCCAGCAGCTTAGGGTCTGCCGGCGGCTCTGGGGCCAACGTCCTGACTTTC.

The chain is built from TRBV7-9 and TRBJ2-5; D possibly corresponds to TRBD2 (5 bases). V was trimmed by 2 bases and J by 5 bases, leaving 15 bases between them. Germline CDR1 reads SEHNR; CDR2 reads FQNEAQ (reference sequence). The CDR3 runs to 15 residues. CDR3 in amino acids: CASSLPPGSPETQYF. The CDR3 DNA reads TGTGCCAGCAGCTTACCCCCGGGGTCTCCGGAGACCCAGTACTTC.

The chain uses TRBV7-9 and TRBJ1-1; D perhaps matches TRBD1 (5 bases). Looked up from germline, CDR1 is SEHNR and CDR2 is FQNEAQ (reference sequence). V lost 7 bases and J 7 bases, leaving 10 bases between the germline ends. This CDR3 is 11 amino acids long. The CDR3 DNA reads as TGTGCCAGCAAAGGGGAGGTTGAAGCTTTCTTT. Its protein is CASKGEVEAFF.

The V gene is TRBV3-1 (or the pseudogene TRBV3-2), the J gene TRBJ2-2, with D possibly being TRBD2 (5 bases). Per the germline V gene, CDR1 is LGHDT and CDR2 is YNNKEL (reference sequence). Trimming cost V 4 bases and J 0 bases, with 12 bases left between them. This CDR3 has 16 amino acids. CDR3 amino acids: CASSPEGHTNTGELFF. Written as DNA, the CDR3 is TGTGCCAGCAGCCCCGAGGGCCATACGAACACCGGGGAGCTGTTTTTT.

This chain joins TRBV5-1 and TRBJ1-3, with no clear D. Looked up from germline, CDR1 is SGHRS and CDR2 is YFSETQ. CDR3 size: 17 residues. Trimming took 4 bases from V and 0 from J, leaving 17 bases between them. In DNA, the CDR3 is TGCGCCAGCAGCCCATCGACTTCGGGTGGCTCTGGAAACACCATATATTTT. Its protein product is CASSPSTSGGSGNTIYF.

This chain uses TRBV9 with TRBJ2-3, with 7 bases identical to TRBD1. Germline V gene sequence: CDR1 SGDLS, CDR2 YYNGEE. Unmatched junction bases numbered 3, after V lost 0 bases and J lost 11 bases. This CDR3 has 12 residues. The CDR3 loop is CASSVAQGVQYF. The CDR3 bases are TGTGCCAGCAGCGTAGCGCAGGGGGTGCAGTATTTT.

This sequence joins TRBV27 and TRBJ1-2; D is possibly TRBD1 (5 bases). Germline V gene data show CDR1 as MNHEY and CDR2 as SMNVEV (reference sequence). Trimming removed 6 bases at V and 1 base at J, with 15 bases between. This CDR3 has 15 residues. The CDR3 coding sequence is TGTGCCAGCAGACCCGGGACTCCGTTTAACTATGGCTACACCTTC. Translated, it gives CASRPGTPFNYGYTF.

This clone was recorded once. The chain uses TRBV30 and TRBJ2-7; 10 bases agree with TRBD1. Germline CDR1 GTSNPN, CDR2 SVGIG (reference sequence). J lost 3 bases, V lost 0 bases, and 5 bases had no gene match. The length of the CDR3 is 15 residues. CDR3 sequence (DNA): TGTGCCTGGAGTGTAGGGACAGGGGTTGTCTACGAGCAGTACTTC. This sequence encodes CAWSVGTGVVYEQYF.